The rows below give T cell receptor beta chains drawn from one sample of a study of T cells in Graves' hyperthyroidism and ophthalmopathy. Each CDR3 protein gets one entry after TCRdb re-called the multiplex PCR reads with MiXCR. The sample yields hundreds of thousands of distinct CDR3 sequences, less than 15% seen once. The source material was blood. All receptors derive from a woman aged 18 to 35 with Graves' hyperthyroidism. CDR3s include the opening cysteine and the closing phenylalanine or tryptophan. Fields, in order: V gene, D gene, CDR3 length, J gene, clone size, CDR3 DNA, CDR3 protein. The D gene is left open where the match is weak. Some rows have no size entry. The others give once, few or many, or a class for an expanded clone.

>TRBV29-1|TRBD2|17|TRBJ2-1|few
TGCAGCGTTGCTTTTTTCGGCGGGAGGGCCGTTATGAATGAGCAGTTCTTC
CSVAFFGGRAVMNEQFF
>TRBV2|TRBD2|17|TRBJ2-3|many
TGTGCCCGACTAAAACTAGCGGGAGGGCAGAGCACAGATACGCAGTATTTT
CARLKLAGGQSTDTQYF
>TRBV20-1|-|13|TRBJ2-5|few
TGCAGTGCTAGAGATCGACCTCGGGAGACCCAGTACTTC
CSARDRPRETQYF
>TRBV28|-|16|TRBJ1-4|many
TGTGCCAGCAGACCGATGGGAGGCACCTCTAATGAAAAACTGTTTTTT
CASRPMGGTSNEKLFF
>TRBV15|-|16|TRBJ1-2|-
TGTGCCACCAGCAGAGATGCCGGGGGCGGTAGCTATGGCTACACCTTC
CATSRDAGGGSYGYTF
>TRBV12-3/TRBV12-4|-|14|TRBJ2-1|many
TGTGCCAGCAGGGTACTAGATTCCTACAATGAGCAGTTCTTC
CASRVLDSYNEQFF
>TRBV5-1|TRBD1|15|TRBJ2-7|many
TGCGCCAGCAGCCCGAGACGGGACAGGGACCACGAGCAGTACTTC
CASSPRRDRDHEQYF
>TRBV27|-|13|TRBJ2-5|few
TGTGCCAGCAGTTTGTCAGGGGCCCCAACCCAGTACTTC
CASSLSGAPTQYF
>TRBV30|-|11|TRBJ2-5|many
TGTGCCTGGGACGGGGCAGAGACCCAGTACTTC
CAWDGAETQYF
>TRBV7-9|TRBD2|22|TRBJ2-7|few
TGTGCCAGCAGCCACGGGACGGGACGCACCGGGACTAGCGCGAGGATCTCCTACGAGCAGTACTTC
CASSHGTGRTGTSARISYEQYF
>TRBV7-9|-|16|TRBJ1-2|many
TGTGCCAGCAGCCCCAGGACCGCGCTTCCTAACTATGGCTACACCTTC
CASSPRTALPNYGYTF
>TRBV7-2|TRBD2|19|TRBJ2-7|-
TGTGCCAGCAGCTCGAACTTCGGGACTAGCGGGGGGGACGGGTACGAGCAGTACTTC
CASSSNFGTSGGDGYEQYF
>TRBV2|-|17|TRBJ2-1|many
TGTGCCAGCAGTGAGGTACGCGGGGGCGCCCTCTACAATGAGCAGTTCTTC
CASSEVRGGALYNEQFF
>TRBV7-2|-|13|TRBJ1-1|many
TGTGCCAGCAGCCGGAGGGTGGAGGCTGAAGCTTTCTTT
CASSRRVEAEAFF
>TRBV6-1|TRBD1|15|TRBJ1-6|few
TGTGCCAGCAGTGAATTCGGGACAGGGGGTTCACCCCTCCACTTT
CASSEFGTGGSPLHF
>TRBV12-3/TRBV12-4|TRBD2|16|TRBJ2-1|many
TGTGCCAGCAGTTTTTTGACGGCTAGCGGAGACAATGAGCAGTTCTTC
CASSFLTASGDNEQFF
>TRBV7-3|TRBD2|15|TRBJ2-1|many
TGTGCCAGCAGCTTAATAGCGGGAGGGAGGGATGAGCAGTTCTTC
CASSLIAGGRDEQFF
>TRBV18|TRBD2|16|TRBJ2-7|many
TGTGCCAGCTCAAACCCTAGCGGGAGGCACACCTACGAGCAGTACTTC
CASSNPSGRHTYEQYF
>TRBV5-1|-|13|TRBJ2-7|many
TGCGCCAGCAGCCGTGACCGCCACTACGAGCAGTACTTC
CASSRDRHYEQYF
>TRBV19|-|13|TRBJ2-1|-
TGTGCCAGTAGTACCAGCATAGCTCGTGAGCAGTTCTTC
CASSTSIAREQFF
>TRBV19|TRBD1|16|TRBJ2-7|few
TGTGCCAGTAGTTCTTACACCCGGGACAGCGGCTACGAGCAGTACTTC
CASSSYTRDSGYEQYF
>TRBV12-3/TRBV12-4|TRBD1|15|TRBJ1-1|many
TGTGCCAGCAGTTTAAGCGGGGACAGCCACACTGAAGCTTTCTTT
CASSLSGDSHTEAFF
>TRBV2|-|19|TRBJ1-5|few
TGTGCCACCAGTGAATTGTGGGTCCAGGGAGGGGTTAGCAATCAGCCCCAGCATTTT
CATSELWVQGGVSNQPQHF
>TRBV12-3/TRBV12-4|TRBD2|13|TRBJ2-7|many
TGTGCCAGCATCCTAGCGGGCTCCTACGAGCAGTACTTC
CASILAGSYEQYF
>TRBV6-1|-|14|TRBJ2-6|-
TGTGCCAGCAGTGGGGTCTCTGGGGCCAACGTCCTGACTTTC
CASSGVSGANVLTF
>TRBV20-1|TRBD2|18|TRBJ2-3|-
TGCAGTGCTAGAGTTCGGCTAGCGGGAGTCTTATGGGCAGATACGCAGTATTTT
CSARVRLAGVLWADTQYF
>TRBV29-1|-|17|TRBJ1-1|-
TGCAGCGTTGAAGATGGGGGGGCCTTATCCTCGCTCACTGAAGCTTTCTTT
CSVEDGGALSSLTEAFF
>TRBV7-2|TRBD2|15|TRBJ2-1|-
TGTGCCAGCAGCTCCAGACTAGCGGGGAAATACGAGCAGTTCTTC
CASSSRLAGKYEQFF
>TRBV7-9|-|16|TRBJ2-5|few
TGTGCCAGCAGCCCAGGGATGAGGGGCACCGGGGAGACCCAGTACTTC
CASSPGMRGTGETQYF
>TRBV20-1|TRBD2|16|TRBJ2-1|few
TGCAGTGCTAGAGAGGGGACTAGCGGGCACTACAATGAGCAGTTCTTC
CSAREGTSGHYNEQFF
>TRBV20-1|-|12|TRBJ1-5|-
TGCAGTGCTAGAGAGTGGGGAGAGCCCCAGCATTTT
CSAREWGEPQHF
>TRBV12-3/TRBV12-4|-|15|TRBJ1-3|many
TGTGCCAGCAGCAAGGGGGGGGACGGAAGAAACACCATATATTTT
CASSKGGDGRNTIYF
>TRBV5-6|TRBD2|13|TRBJ2-1|-
TGTGCCAGCAGCCGACTAGCGGGAGATGAGCAGTTCTTC
CASSRLAGDEQFF
>TRBV7-8|-|14|TRBJ1-2|few
TGTGCCAGCAGCCCCGGGACATATAACTATGGCTACACCTTC
CASSPGTYNYGYTF
>TRBV20-1|-|14|TRBJ2-1|-
TGCAGTGCTACCAAAGGGAGCGGTCACAATGAGCAGTTCTTC
CSATKGSGHNEQFF
>TRBV19|-|13|TRBJ1-1|few
TGTGCCAGTAGTGACAACGTGGGCACTGAAGCTTTCTTT
CASSDNVGTEAFF
>TRBV4-1|TRBD2|15|TRBJ2-7|few
TGCGCCAGCAGCCCCGAACCTAGCGGGTCCTACGAGCAGTACTTC
CASSPEPSGSYEQYF